This TCR beta chain was recovered during a study of spatial heterogeneity in lung cancer. Whole-study findings and limits: Mutation counts in tumors were tracked by counts of expanded intratumoral alpha and beta TCRs. Ubiquitous expanded TCR counts tracked ubiquitous nonsynonymous mutations, and regional counts tracked regional ones.

The study tagged each TCR cDNA molecule with a unique molecular identifier. TCRdb re-called the 5' RACE reads with MiXCR, one entry per CDR3 protein. The repertoire holds roughly 15,000 distinct CDR3 sequences, with around 7.3% as singletons. V lost 5 bases and J lost 6, with 15 bases in between. Germline loops: CDR1 SGHTA, CDR2 FQGNSA. The CDR3 runs to 14 residues. This sample's time point: sample taken at primary tumor resection. The input material, whole RNA from tumor, nontumor lung or frozen PBMC, was sequenced unsorted. Note on this clonotype: The antigen remains unidentified.

This material consisted of lung tumor tissue, taken at surgery. This TCR was sampled from a male donor with early-stage non-small cell lung cancer. The rearrangement uses TRBV7-2 and TRBJ2-3; a weak D match, TRBD2 (5 bases). For the CDR3, the DNA is TGTGCCAGCAGCCCGGGGAGCCAGGCGGATACGCAGTATTTT. As protein: CASSPGSQADTQYF.